These T cell receptor beta chains were read from a single sample in a study of T cells in tumors after PD-1 blockade. The protocol was immunoSEQ multiplex PCR, while the TCRdb copy is restricted to in-frame clones and leaves out a portion. The sample holds roughly 59,000 clones, around three quarters seen once. The material sequenced was PBMCs, taken before anti-PD-1 treatment. The receptor source for this set is a human donor with basal cell carcinoma. Each CDR3 is given with its conserved first and last residue. Each record gives: CDR3 protein, CDR3 DNA, D gene, clone size, J gene, V gene. D genes are given only for firm matches. Clone size is shown for a subset of rows, as once, few, many or a class of expanded clone.

CDR3aa: CAIQQRQRGANYNEQFF; CDR3nt: TGTGCCATCCAGCAGCGACAGCGGGGGGCCAACTACAATGAGCAGTTCTTC; d_gene: TRBD2; abundance: -; j_gene: TRBJ2-1; v_gene: TRBV15
CDR3aa: CASSSIGTGGYGYTF; CDR3nt: TGTGCCAGCTCCTCCATCGGGACAGGGGGTTATGGCTACACCTTC; d_gene: TRBD1; abundance: -; j_gene: TRBJ1-2; v_gene: TRBV6-5
CDR3aa: CSASPENEQFF; CDR3nt: TGCAGTGCTAGCCCGGAGAATGAGCAGTTCTTC; d_gene: -; abundance: -; j_gene: TRBJ2-1; v_gene: TRBV20-1
CDR3aa: CASRRDDSPLHF; CDR3nt: TGTGCCAGCAGGAGAGACGATTCACCCCTCCACTTT; d_gene: -; abundance: -; j_gene: TRBJ1-6; v_gene: TRBV2
CDR3aa: CASSFSGLRANYGYTF; CDR3nt: TGTGCCAGCAGCTTTTCTGGGCTGAGAGCTAACTATGGCTACACCTTC; d_gene: -; abundance: -; j_gene: TRBJ1-2; v_gene: TRBV5-6
CDR3aa: CASSLAAGGGGETQYF; CDR3nt: TGTGCCAGCAGCTTAGCGGCAGGGGGCGGGGGAGAGACCCAGTACTTC; d_gene: -; abundance: -; j_gene: TRBJ2-5; v_gene: TRBV11-3
CDR3aa: CASSRGSSSYEQYF; CDR3nt: TGTGCCAGCAGCCGGGGAAGCAGCTCCTACGAGCAGTACTTC; d_gene: -; abundance: -; j_gene: TRBJ2-7; v_gene: TRBV11-3
CDR3aa: CASSPGKTGFHGYTF; CDR3nt: TGTGCCAGCTCACCGGGAAAAACAGGGTTTCATGGCTACACCTTC; d_gene: -; abundance: -; j_gene: TRBJ1-2; v_gene: TRBV18
CDR3aa: CASSQDIRGAGDTQYF; CDR3nt: TGTGCCAGCAGCCAAGATATCAGGGGGGCAGGAGATACGCAGTATTTT; d_gene: -; abundance: -; j_gene: TRBJ2-3; v_gene: TRBV14
CDR3aa: CASSYIQSNEKLFF; CDR3nt: TGTGCCAGCAGTTACATACAGAGTAATGAAAAACTGTTTTTT; d_gene: -; abundance: -; j_gene: TRBJ1-4; v_gene: TRBV6-2/TRBV6-3
CDR3aa: CASRFEQGRNSPLHF; CDR3nt: TGTGCCAGTAGGTTTGAACAGGGAAGAAATTCACCCCTCCACTTT; d_gene: -; abundance: -; j_gene: TRBJ1-6; v_gene: TRBV19
CDR3aa: CASSQLRQPNSPLHF; CDR3nt: TGTGCCAGCAGCCAGCTCCGGCAGCCCAATTCACCCCTCCACTTT; d_gene: -; abundance: -; j_gene: TRBJ1-6; v_gene: TRBV2
CDR3aa: CASSLIRDMDYNEQFF; CDR3nt: TGTGCCAGCAGCCTTATCCGGGACATGGACTACAATGAGCAGTTCTTC; d_gene: -; abundance: -; j_gene: TRBJ2-1; v_gene: TRBV3-1/TRBV3-2
CDR3aa: CSVADSGGNTIYF; CDR3nt: TGCAGCGTTGCGGACAGCGGTGGAAACACCATATATTTT; d_gene: -; abundance: -; j_gene: TRBJ1-3; v_gene: TRBV29-1
CDR3aa: CASSLAGRPWGQYF; CDR3nt: TGTGCCAGCAGCTTGGCGGGACGCCCCTGGGGGCAGTACTTC; d_gene: -; abundance: -; j_gene: TRBJ2-7; v_gene: TRBV5-4
CDR3aa: CASSYTSRTDTQYF; CDR3nt: TGTGCCAGCAGTTACACATCTCGCACAGATACGCAGTATTTT; d_gene: -; abundance: -; j_gene: TRBJ2-3; v_gene: TRBV6-2/TRBV6-3
CDR3aa: CASSFGFQNEKLFF; CDR3nt: TGTGCCAGCAGCTTCGGTTTTCAAAATGAAAAACTGTTTTTT; d_gene: -; abundance: -; j_gene: TRBJ1-4; v_gene: TRBV7-9
CDR3aa: CASSQTGRGGTDTQYF; CDR3nt: TGTGCCAGCTCCCAAACCGGGCGGGGCGGGACAGATACGCAGTATTTT; d_gene: -; abundance: -; j_gene: TRBJ2-3; v_gene: TRBV18
CDR3aa: CASSVLTGELFF; CDR3nt: TGTGCCAGCAGTGTTCTCACCGGGGAGCTGTTTTTT; d_gene: -; abundance: -; j_gene: TRBJ2-2; v_gene: TRBV2
CDR3aa: CASSLDQGGANEKLFF; CDR3nt: TGCGCCAGCAGCTTGGATCAAGGGGGGGCTAATGAAAAACTGTTTTTT; d_gene: -; abundance: -; j_gene: TRBJ1-4; v_gene: TRBV5-1
CDR3aa: CASSVTGGNEKLFF; CDR3nt: TGCGCCAGCAGCGTGACAGGGGGTAATGAAAAACTGTTTTTT; d_gene: TRBD1; abundance: -; j_gene: TRBJ1-4; v_gene: TRBV5-1
CDR3aa: CASSATTGWNQPQHF; CDR3nt: TGTGCCAGCAGCGCTACTACAGGGTGGAATCAGCCCCAGCATTTT; d_gene: -; abundance: few; j_gene: TRBJ1-5; v_gene: TRBV9
CDR3aa: CATAGVKGTEAFF; CDR3nt: TGTGCCACCGCAGGGGTGAAGGGCACTGAAGCTTTCTTT; d_gene: -; abundance: -; j_gene: TRBJ1-1; v_gene: TRBV19
CDR3aa: CASSIRDRENTEAFF; CDR3nt: TGTGCCAGCAGCATCCGGGACAGGGAGAACACTGAAGCTTTCTTT; d_gene: TRBD1; abundance: -; j_gene: TRBJ1-1; v_gene: TRBV5-6
CDR3aa: CASSKFNFGTVYGYTF; CDR3nt: TGTGCCAGCAGCAAATTCAATTTTGGGACAGTCTATGGCTACACCTTC; d_gene: -; abundance: -; j_gene: TRBJ1-2; v_gene: TRBV21-1
CDR3aa: CASSQWTGSNEQYF; CDR3nt: TGCGCCAGCAGCCAATGGACAGGTAGCAACGAGCAGTACTTC; d_gene: TRBD1; abundance: -; j_gene: TRBJ2-7; v_gene: TRBV5-1
CDR3aa: CASSLGGTNNEQFF; CDR3nt: TGCGCCAGCAGCTTGGGGGGAACTAACAATGAGCAGTTCTTC; d_gene: -; abundance: -; j_gene: TRBJ2-1; v_gene: TRBV5-1
CDR3aa: CASSEQFFNQPQHF; CDR3nt: TGTGCCAGCAGTGAACAGTTTTTCAATCAGCCCCAGCATTTT; d_gene: -; abundance: few; j_gene: TRBJ1-5; v_gene: TRBV2
CDR3aa: CASSLGLTSSPLHF; CDR3nt: TGTGCCAGCAGCCTGGGCCTAACGAGTTCACCCCTCCACTTT; d_gene: -; abundance: -; j_gene: TRBJ1-6; v_gene: TRBV9
CDR3aa: CASSLQGVNTGELFF; CDR3nt: TGTGCCAGCAGCTTACAGGGGGTGAACACCGGGGAGCTGTTTTTT; d_gene: TRBD1; abundance: -; j_gene: TRBJ2-2; v_gene: TRBV11-3
CDR3aa: CAWKLKGQGAIRVDTQYF; CDR3nt: TGTGCCTGGAAATTGAAGGGACAGGGGGCGATTAGGGTGGATACGCAGTATTTT; d_gene: TRBD1; abundance: -; j_gene: TRBJ2-3; v_gene: TRBV30
CDR3aa: CASSPTDQPQHF; CDR3nt: TGTGCCAGTAGTCCTACCGATCAGCCCCAGCATTTT; d_gene: -; abundance: -; j_gene: TRBJ1-5; v_gene: TRBV19
CDR3aa: CASSIGPGSYNEQFF; CDR3nt: TGTGCCAGTAGTATAGGTCCCGGCTCCTACAATGAGCAGTTCTTC; d_gene: -; abundance: -; j_gene: TRBJ2-1; v_gene: TRBV19
CDR3aa: CASSFRTGSNEKLFF; CDR3nt: TGTGCCAGCAGCTTTCGGACAGGGTCTAATGAAAAACTGTTTTTT; d_gene: TRBD1; abundance: -; j_gene: TRBJ1-4; v_gene: TRBV9
CDR3aa: CAWSPDPWNSNQPQHF; CDR3nt: TGTGCCTGGAGTCCCGATCCATGGAATAGCAATCAGCCCCAGCATTTT; d_gene: -; abundance: -; j_gene: TRBJ1-5; v_gene: TRBV30
CDR3aa: CASTLRQGSTATNEKLFF; CDR3nt: TGTGCCAGTACCCTCAGACAGGGAAGTACAGCAACTAATGAAAAACTGTTTTTT; d_gene: TRBD1; abundance: -; j_gene: TRBJ1-4; v_gene: TRBV19
CDR3aa: CASSSGRSMVSPLHF; CDR3nt: TGTGCCAGCAGCTCTGGACGGTCGATGGTTTCACCCCTCCACTTT; d_gene: -; abundance: -; j_gene: TRBJ1-6; v_gene: TRBV11-3
CDR3aa: CAFSRGGDYGYTF; CDR3nt: TGTGCCTTTTCACGCGGAGGGGACTATGGCTACACCTTC; d_gene: -; abundance: -; j_gene: TRBJ1-2; v_gene: TRBV30
CDR3aa: CASTSDRVNQPQHF; CDR3nt: TGTGCCAGCACCTCGGACAGGGTAAATCAGCCCCAGCATTTT; d_gene: TRBD1; abundance: -; j_gene: TRBJ1-5; v_gene: TRBV2
CDR3aa: CASSLRAEKLFF; CDR3nt: TGTGCCAGCAGTTTAAGGGCCGAAAAACTGTTTTTT; d_gene: -; abundance: many; j_gene: TRBJ1-4; v_gene: TRBV12-3/TRBV12-4
CDR3aa: CASSSRTTISPYEQYF; CDR3nt: TGTGCCAGCAGCTCCCGAACGACTATTTCTCCCTACGAGCAGTACTTC; d_gene: -; abundance: -; j_gene: TRBJ2-7; v_gene: TRBV5-8
CDR3aa: CASSVWDRAGETQYF; CDR3nt: TGTGCCAGCAGTGTCTGGGACCGCGCTGGGGAGACCCAGTACTTC; d_gene: -; abundance: -; j_gene: TRBJ2-5; v_gene: TRBV2
CDR3aa: CASSEWTGTNTEAFF; CDR3nt: TGTGCCAGCAGTGAATGGACAGGGACGAACACTGAAGCTTTCTTT; d_gene: TRBD1; abundance: many; j_gene: TRBJ1-1; v_gene: TRBV6-1
CDR3aa: CASSAEAGGAYEQFF; CDR3nt: TGTGCCAGCAGTGCAGAAGCAGGGGGGGCATATGAGCAGTTCTTC; d_gene: -; abundance: -; j_gene: TRBJ2-1; v_gene: TRBV6-4
CDR3aa: CASSLAPRETQYF; CDR3nt: TGTGCCAGCAGCTTAGCGCCCAGAGAGACCCAGTACTTC; d_gene: -; abundance: -; j_gene: TRBJ2-5; v_gene: TRBV7-8
CDR3aa: CASSIPEAGGNNEQFF; CDR3nt: TGTGCCAGCAGCATCCCGGAGGCAGGGGGCAACAATGAGCAGTTCTTC; d_gene: TRBD1; abundance: -; j_gene: TRBJ2-1; v_gene: TRBV6-2/TRBV6-3